This section outlines one TCR beta chain sequence together with its context. Its antigen remains unidentified. Amplification targeted the TCR beta CDR3 regions, with RNA transcripts as the source material. Amplification began with first-round RT-PCR using HTBI primers, then second-round multiplex PCR was performed. TCRdb re-analysed the multiplex PCR reads in MiXCR, keeping a single row per CDR3 protein. The table records roughly 600,000 distinct CDR3 sequences, roughly 39% of them present only once. The data were obtained in a study of Graves' ophthalmopathy and Graves' hyperthyroidism. Study-level points and caveats: Appearing in blood as well were most expanded thyroid clonotypes above 0.001 frequency. In separating ophthalmopathy from stable hyperthyroidism, a 13-signature model achieved 85% to 90% sensitivity and 70% to 83% specificity.

No donor had other autoimmune disease, uncontrolled infection, pregnancy or lactation. Diagnoses were established from clinical symptoms, serum thyroxine, TRAb, thyroid ultrasound and orbital computed tomography. The CDR3 consists of 15 residues. Per the germline V gene, CDR1 is LGHNA and CDR2 is YNFKEQ. This TCR was sampled from an adult man with Graves' hyperthyroidism. Sequenced material: peripheral blood or thyroid tissue (not recorded which). V is TRBV4-2 and J is TRBJ2-7; tentatively, D is TRBD2 (5 bases). Matching the DNA end better, TRBJ2-1 makes the J call doubtful. In DNA form, the CDR3 reads TGTGCCAGCAGCCCAGACCCTACAACTAGTTGGGAGCAGTTCTTC. Its translation: CASSPDPTTSWEQFF.